This T cell receptor (beta chain) derives from a study of read filtering for tumor transcriptome and immune sequencing. Turning to the study itself: Mean patient age was approximately 66 years, range about 45 to 85; 16 to 20 male, 14 to 15 female.

In this sample, this clonotype turned up a few times. This library used approximately 390 ng RNA and molecular barcoded adaptors spanning alpha/delta and beta/gamma chains. TCRdb used MiXCR to reprocess the reads, holding one entry per CDR3 protein. In the table there are over 80,000 distinct CDR3 sequences, around an eighth of which are singletons. Germline lookup yields CDR1 SGHRS and CDR2 YFSETQ. V lost 4 bases and J 0 bases, leaving 16 bases between the germline ends. The CDR3 totals 16 residues. The TCR comes from a donor aged 40 or over with multiple myeloma. Sequencing was performed on a population of CD138-negative cells sorted from bone marrow. The chain joins TRBV5-1 to TRBJ1-1; D not resolved. CDR3 sequence reads: CASSPDLRSMNTEAFF. In nucleotides, the CDR3 is TGCGCCAGCAGCCCCGACCTCAGGAGCATGAACACTGAAGCTTTCTTT.